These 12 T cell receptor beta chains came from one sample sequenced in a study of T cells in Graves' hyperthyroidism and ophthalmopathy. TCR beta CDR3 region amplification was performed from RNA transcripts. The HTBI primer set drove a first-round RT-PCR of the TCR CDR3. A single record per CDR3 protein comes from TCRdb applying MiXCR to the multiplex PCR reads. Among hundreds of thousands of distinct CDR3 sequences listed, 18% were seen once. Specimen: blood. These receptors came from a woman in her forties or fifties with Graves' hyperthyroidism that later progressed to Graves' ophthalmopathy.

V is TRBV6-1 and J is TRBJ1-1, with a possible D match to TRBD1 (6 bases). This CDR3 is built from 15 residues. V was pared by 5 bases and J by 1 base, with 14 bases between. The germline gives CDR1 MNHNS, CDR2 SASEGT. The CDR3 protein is CASSPTGRTNTEAFF. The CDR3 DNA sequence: TGTGCCAGCAGTCCGACAGGACGGACGAACACTGAAGCTTTCTTT.

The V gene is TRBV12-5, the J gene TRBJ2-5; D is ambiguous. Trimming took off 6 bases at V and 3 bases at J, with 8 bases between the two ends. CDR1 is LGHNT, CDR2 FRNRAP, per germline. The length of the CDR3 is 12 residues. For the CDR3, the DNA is TGTGCTAGTGGCGTAGAAGAAGAGACCCAGTACTTC. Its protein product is CASGVEEETQYF.

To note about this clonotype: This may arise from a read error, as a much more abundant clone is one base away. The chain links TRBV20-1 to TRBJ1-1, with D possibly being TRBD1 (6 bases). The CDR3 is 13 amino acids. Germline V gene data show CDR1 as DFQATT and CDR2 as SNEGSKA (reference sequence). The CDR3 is CSVRGWGNTGAFF. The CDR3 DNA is TGCAGTGTCAGGGGATGGGGGAACACTGGAGCTTTCTTT.

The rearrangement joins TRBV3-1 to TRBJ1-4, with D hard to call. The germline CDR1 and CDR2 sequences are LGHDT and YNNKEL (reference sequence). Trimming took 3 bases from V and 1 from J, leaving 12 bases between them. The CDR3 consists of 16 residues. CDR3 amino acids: CASSHRPGRTNEKLFF. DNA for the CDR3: TGTGCCAGCAGCCATAGGCCAGGCCGAACTAATGAAAAACTGTTTTTT. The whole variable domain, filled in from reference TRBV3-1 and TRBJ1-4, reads DTAVSQTPKYLVTQMGNDKSIKCEQNLGHDTMYWYKQDSKKFLKIMFSYNNKELIINETVPNRFSPKSPDKAHLNLHINSLELGDSAVYFCASSHRPGRTNEKLFFGSGTQLSVL.

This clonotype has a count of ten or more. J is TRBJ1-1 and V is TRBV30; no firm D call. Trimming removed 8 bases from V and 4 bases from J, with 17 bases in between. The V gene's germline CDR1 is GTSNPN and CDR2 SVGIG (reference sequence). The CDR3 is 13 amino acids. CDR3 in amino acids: CAAPPRGGTEAFF. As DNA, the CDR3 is TGTGCCGCCCCGCCCCGGGGAGGCACTGAAGCTTTCTTT.

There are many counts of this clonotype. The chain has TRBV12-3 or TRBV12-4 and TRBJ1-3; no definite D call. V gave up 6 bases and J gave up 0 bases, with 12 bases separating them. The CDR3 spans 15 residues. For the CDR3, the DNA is TGTGCCAGCAGGCCCGCGTTGGGCTCTGGAAACACCATATATTTT. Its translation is CASRPALGSGNTIYF.

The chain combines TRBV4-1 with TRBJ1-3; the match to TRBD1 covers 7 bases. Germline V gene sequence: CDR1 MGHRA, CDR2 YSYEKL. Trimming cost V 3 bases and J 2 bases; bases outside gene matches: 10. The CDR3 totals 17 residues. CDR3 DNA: TGCGCCAGCAGCCAGACCAGACAGGGACAAACTGGAAACACCATATATTTT. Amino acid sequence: CASSQTRQGQTGNTIYF.

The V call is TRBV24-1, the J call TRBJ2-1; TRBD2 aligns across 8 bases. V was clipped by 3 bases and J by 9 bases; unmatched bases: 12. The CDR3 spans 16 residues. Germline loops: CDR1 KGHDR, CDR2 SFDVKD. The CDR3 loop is CATSDISGGKGGEQFF. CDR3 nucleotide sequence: TGTGCCACCAGTGATATAAGCGGGGGTAAGGGTGGTGAGCAGTTCTTC.

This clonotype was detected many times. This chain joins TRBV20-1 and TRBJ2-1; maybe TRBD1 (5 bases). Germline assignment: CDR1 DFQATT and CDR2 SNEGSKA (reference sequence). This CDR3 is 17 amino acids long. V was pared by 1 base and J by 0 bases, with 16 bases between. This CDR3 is CSARVATAGISYNEQFF. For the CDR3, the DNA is TGCAGTGCTAGAGTGGCCACCGCAGGGATCTCCTACAATGAGCAGTTCTTC.

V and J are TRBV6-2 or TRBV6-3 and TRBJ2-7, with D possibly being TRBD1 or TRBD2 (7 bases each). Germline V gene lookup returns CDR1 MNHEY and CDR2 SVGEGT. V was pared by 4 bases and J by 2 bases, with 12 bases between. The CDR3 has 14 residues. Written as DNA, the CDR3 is TGTGCCAGCAGTTGGGGAGGGGGCACCTACGAGCAGTACTTC. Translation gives CASSWGGGTYEQYF.

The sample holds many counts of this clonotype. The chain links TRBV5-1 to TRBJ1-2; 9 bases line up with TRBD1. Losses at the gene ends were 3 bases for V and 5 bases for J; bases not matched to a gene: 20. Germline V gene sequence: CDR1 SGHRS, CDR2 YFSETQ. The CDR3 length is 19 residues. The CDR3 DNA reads TGCGCCAGCAGCTCCAACCCCAACGCGACAGGGGGTATGAGATATGGCTACACCTTC. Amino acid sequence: CASSSNPNATGGMRYGYTF. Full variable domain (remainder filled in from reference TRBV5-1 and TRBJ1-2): KAGVTQTPRYLIKTRGQQVTLSCSPISGHRSVSWYQQTPGQGLQFLFEYFSETQRNKGNFPGRFSGRQFSNSRSEMNVSTLELGDSALYLCASSSNPNATGGMRYGYTFGSGTRLTVV.

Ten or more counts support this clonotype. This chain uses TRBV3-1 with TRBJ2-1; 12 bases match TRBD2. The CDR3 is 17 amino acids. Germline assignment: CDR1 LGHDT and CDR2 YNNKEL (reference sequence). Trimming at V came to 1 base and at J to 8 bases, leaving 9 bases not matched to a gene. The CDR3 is CASSQGTLAGGRDEQFF. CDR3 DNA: TGTGCCAGCAGCCAAGGAACGCTAGCGGGGGGGCGCGATGAGCAGTTCTTC.